Each of the 8 T cell receptor beta chains below was sequenced from the same sample in a study of beta chain features in type 1 diabetes. Expressed TCRB transcripts were sequenced after all isolated RNA was converted to cDNA. Assay: immunoSEQ multiplex PCR; the TCRdb copy retains only in-frame clones and omits some. This table has about 150,000 clones, about 9.8% appearing once. The sample taken for sequencing was central memory CD4+ T cells from blood. The receptors here all came from a woman between 18 and 30 years old in good health.

This chain uses TRBV9 with TRBJ2-2; TRBD2 agrees at 8 bases. V was clipped by 9 bases and J by 7 bases; unmatched bases: 8. CDR1 SGDLS and CDR2 YYNGEE come from the germline V gene. This CDR3 region has 13 residues. The CDR3 reads CATSPAGGGELFF. The CDR3 bases are TGTGCCACGAGCCCTGCGGGGGGCGGGGAGCTGTTTTTT.

The chain carries TRBV11-2 and TRBJ1-1; D is unresolved. The CDR3 length is 13 residues. CDR1 is SGHAT and CDR2 is FQNNGV in the germline V gene. V was clipped by 2 bases and J by 10 bases, with 14 bases between them. This CDR3 reads CASSLLMQERAFF. The CDR3, as DNA: TGTGCCAGCAGCTTATTGATGCAGGAACGAGCTTTCTTT.

This clone was seen more than once but under ten times. The chain has TRBV30 and TRBJ2-2; 10 positions agree with TRBD1. V shed 3 bases, J shed 7 bases, and the junction held 5 bases outside the gene matches. The CDR3 consists of 14 residues. Looked up from germline, CDR1 is GTSNPN and CDR2 is SVGIG (reference sequence). As DNA, the CDR3 is TGTGCCTGGAGGTGGACAGGGGGAGGCGGGGAGCTGTTTTTT. Protein sequence: CAWRWTGGGGELFF.

The V call is TRBV18, the J call TRBJ2-3; D gene ambiguous. This CDR3 comprises 15 residues. Germline V lookup: CDR1 KGHSH, CDR2 LQKENI. Trimming removed 2 bases at V and 2 bases at J, with 11 bases between. The CDR3 loop is CASSPSADSTDTQYF. The CDR3, as DNA: TGTGCCAGCTCACCAAGCGCGGATTCCACAGATACGCAGTATTTT.

V and J are TRBV5-8 and TRBJ2-1; 11 nucleotides line up with TRBD2. This CDR3 has 18 amino acids. Germline V gene lookup returns CDR1 SGHTS and CDR2 YDEGEE. V lost 4 bases and J lost 3; bases outside the gene matches: 12. CDR3 amino acids: CASSLGWDLAGGYNEQFF. The CDR3 nucleotides are TGTGCCAGCAGCCTTGGATGGGACCTAGCGGGGGGCTACAATGAGCAGTTCTTC. Full variable domain (rest looked up from reference TRBV5-8 and TRBJ2-1): EAGVTQSPTHLIKTRGQQATLRCSPISGHTSVYWYQQALGLGLQFLLWYDEGEERNRGNFPPRFSGRQFPNYSSELNVNALELEDSALYLCASSLGWDLAGGYNEQFFGPGTRLTVL.

This rearrangement joins TRBV7-9 to TRBJ2-3; D may be TRBD1 (5 bases). Germline V gene data show CDR1 as SEHNR and CDR2 as FQNEAQ (reference sequence). V lost 5 bases, J lost 9 bases, and 27 bases lay in between. This CDR3 has 17 residues. The CDR3 loop reads CASSPLGWGAGTATQYF. The CDR3 region has the DNA TGTGCCAGCAGCCCTCTGGGGTGGGGCGCAGGTACGGCGACGCAGTATTTT.

This clone appeared a single time. V gene TRBV6-6 combines with J gene TRBJ2-1; TRBD2 agrees at 12 bases. Germline CDR1 reads MNHNY; CDR2 reads SVGAGI (reference sequence). V shed 5 bases, J shed 14 bases, and the junction held 10 bases outside the gene matches. The CDR3 runs to 14 residues. CDR3 residues: CASSPSTSGRTEFF. The DNA of the CDR3 is TGTGCCAGCAGTCCGAGTACTAGCGGGAGGACCGAGTTCTTC.

This clone was detected a few times. V gene TRBV2 combines with J gene TRBJ2-3; D perhaps matches TRBD2 (5 bases). Germline loops: CDR1 SNHLY, CDR2 FYNNEI. This CDR3 has 13 amino acids. Trimming left V 9 bases short and J 2 bases short, with 12 bases between. In DNA form, the CDR3 reads TGTGCCAGTAAGGTCGGGGACACAGATACGCAGTATTTT. Its translation is CASKVGDTDTQYF.